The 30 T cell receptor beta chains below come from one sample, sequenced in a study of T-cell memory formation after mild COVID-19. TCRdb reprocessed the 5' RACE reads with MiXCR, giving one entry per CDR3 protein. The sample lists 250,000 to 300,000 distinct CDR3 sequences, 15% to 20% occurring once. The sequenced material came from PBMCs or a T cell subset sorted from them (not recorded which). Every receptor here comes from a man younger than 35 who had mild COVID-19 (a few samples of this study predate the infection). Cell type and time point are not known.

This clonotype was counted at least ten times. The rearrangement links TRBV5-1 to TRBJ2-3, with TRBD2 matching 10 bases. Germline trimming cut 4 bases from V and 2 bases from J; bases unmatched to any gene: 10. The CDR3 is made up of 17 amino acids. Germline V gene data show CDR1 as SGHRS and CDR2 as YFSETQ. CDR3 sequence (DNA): TGCGCCAGCAGCATGCCGGTGAGCGGGGGGGCCACAGATACGCAGTATTTT. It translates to CASSMPVSGGATDTQYF.

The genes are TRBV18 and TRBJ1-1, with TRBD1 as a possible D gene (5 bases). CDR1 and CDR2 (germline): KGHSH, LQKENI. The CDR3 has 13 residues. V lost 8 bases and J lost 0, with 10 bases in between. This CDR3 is CASHGGLNTEAFF. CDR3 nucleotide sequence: TGTGCCAGCCACGGGGGTCTGAACACTGAAGCTTTCTTT.

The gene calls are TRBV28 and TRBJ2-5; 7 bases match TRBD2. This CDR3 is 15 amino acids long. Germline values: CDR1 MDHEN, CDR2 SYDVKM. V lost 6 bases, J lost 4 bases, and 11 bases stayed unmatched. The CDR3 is CASRASSSGGETQYF. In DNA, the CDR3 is TGTGCCAGCAGGGCTTCTAGCTCGGGGGGAGAGACCCAGTACTTC. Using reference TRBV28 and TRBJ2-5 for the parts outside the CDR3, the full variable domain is DVKVTQSSRYLVKRTGEKVFLECVQDMDHENMFWYRQDPGLGLRLIYFSYDVKMKEKGDIPEGYSVSREKKERFSLILESASTNQTSMYLCASRASSSGGETQYFGPGTRLLVL.

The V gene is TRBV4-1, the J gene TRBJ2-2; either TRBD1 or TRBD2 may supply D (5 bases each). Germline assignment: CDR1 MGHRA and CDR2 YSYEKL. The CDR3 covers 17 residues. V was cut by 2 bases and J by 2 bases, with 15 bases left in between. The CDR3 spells CASSQTPGRRNTGELFF. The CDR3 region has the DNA TGCGCCAGCAGCCAAACTCCGGGACGCCGAAACACCGGGGAGCTGTTTTTT.

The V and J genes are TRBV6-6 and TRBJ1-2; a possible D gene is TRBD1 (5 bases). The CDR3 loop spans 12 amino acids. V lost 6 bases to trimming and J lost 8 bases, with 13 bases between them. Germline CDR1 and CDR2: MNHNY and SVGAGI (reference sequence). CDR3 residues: CASSPGGDGYTF. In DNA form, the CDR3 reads TGTGCCAGCAGCCCCGGCGGGGACGGCTACACCTTC.

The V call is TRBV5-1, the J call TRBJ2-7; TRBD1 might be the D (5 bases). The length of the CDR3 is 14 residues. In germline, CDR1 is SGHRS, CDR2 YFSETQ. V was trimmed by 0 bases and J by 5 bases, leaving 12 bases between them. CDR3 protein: CASSLESPRDEQYV. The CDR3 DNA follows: TGCGCCAGCAGCTTGGAGAGCCCCAGGGACGAGCAGTACGTC.

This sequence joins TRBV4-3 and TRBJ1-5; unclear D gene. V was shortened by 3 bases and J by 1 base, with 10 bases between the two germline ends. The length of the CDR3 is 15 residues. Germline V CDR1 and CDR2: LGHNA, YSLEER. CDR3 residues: CASSQALMSNQPQHF. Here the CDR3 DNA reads TGCGCCAGCAGCCAGGCCTTGATGAGCAATCAGCCCCAGCATTTT.

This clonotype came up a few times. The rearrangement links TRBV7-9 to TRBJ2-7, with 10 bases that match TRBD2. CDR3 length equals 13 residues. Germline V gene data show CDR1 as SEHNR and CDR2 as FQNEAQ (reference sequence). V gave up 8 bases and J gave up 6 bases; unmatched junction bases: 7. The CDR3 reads CASGPGLAIEQYV. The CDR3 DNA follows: TGTGCCAGCGGACCGGGACTAGCGATCGAGCAGTACGTC.

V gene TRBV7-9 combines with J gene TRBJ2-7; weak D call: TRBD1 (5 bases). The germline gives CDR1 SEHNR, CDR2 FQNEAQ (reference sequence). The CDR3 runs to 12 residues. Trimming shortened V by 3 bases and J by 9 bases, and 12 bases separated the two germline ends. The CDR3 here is CASSFGQQGQYF. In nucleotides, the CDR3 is TGTGCCAGCAGCTTCGGGCAGCAGGGGCAGTACTTC.

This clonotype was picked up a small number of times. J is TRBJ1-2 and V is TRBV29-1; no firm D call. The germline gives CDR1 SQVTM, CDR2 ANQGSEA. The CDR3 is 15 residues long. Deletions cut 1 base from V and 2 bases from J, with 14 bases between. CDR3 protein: CSVEGRGGRNYGYTF. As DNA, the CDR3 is TGCAGCGTTGAAGGCCGCGGCGGCAGGAACTATGGCTACACCTTC.

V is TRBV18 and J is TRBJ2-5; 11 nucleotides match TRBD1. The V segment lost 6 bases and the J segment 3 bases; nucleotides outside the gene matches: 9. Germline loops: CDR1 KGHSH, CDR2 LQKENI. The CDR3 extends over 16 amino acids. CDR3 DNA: TGTGCCAGCTCTAGGACAGGGGGCCTCCCTGAAGAGACCCAGTACTTC. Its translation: CASSRTGGLPEETQYF.

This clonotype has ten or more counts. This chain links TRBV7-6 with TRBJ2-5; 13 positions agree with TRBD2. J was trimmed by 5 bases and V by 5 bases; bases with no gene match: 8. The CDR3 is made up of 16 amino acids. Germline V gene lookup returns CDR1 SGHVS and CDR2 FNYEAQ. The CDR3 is CASSLLGTSGIETQYF. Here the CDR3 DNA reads TGTGCCAGCAGCCTTCTAGGGACTAGCGGGATCGAGACCCAGTACTTC.

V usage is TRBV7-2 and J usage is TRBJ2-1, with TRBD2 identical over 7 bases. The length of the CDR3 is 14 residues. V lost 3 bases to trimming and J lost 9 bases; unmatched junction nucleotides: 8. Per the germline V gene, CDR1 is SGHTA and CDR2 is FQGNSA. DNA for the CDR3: TGTGCCAGCAGCTTCACGGGGGGTGGGATTGAGCAGTTCTTC. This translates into CASSFTGGGIEQFF.

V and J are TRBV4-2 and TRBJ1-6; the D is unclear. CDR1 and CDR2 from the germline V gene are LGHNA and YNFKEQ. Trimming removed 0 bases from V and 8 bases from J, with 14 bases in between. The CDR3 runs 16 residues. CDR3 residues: CASSQDLQVTYSPLHF. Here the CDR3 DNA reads TGTGCCAGCAGCCAAGATCTTCAGGTAACCTATTCACCCCTCCACTTT.

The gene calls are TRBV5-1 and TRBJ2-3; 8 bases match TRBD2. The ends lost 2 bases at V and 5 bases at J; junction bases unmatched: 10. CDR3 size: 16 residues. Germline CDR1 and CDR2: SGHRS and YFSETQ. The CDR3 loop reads CASSLERGGLIDTQYF. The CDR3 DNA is TGCGCCAGCAGCTTAGAACGGGGGGGCCTGATAGATACGCAGTATTTT. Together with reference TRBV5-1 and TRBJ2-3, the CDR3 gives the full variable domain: KAGVTQTPRYLIKTRGQQVTLSCSPISGHRSVSWYQQTPGQGLQFLFEYFSETQRNKGNFPGRFSGRQFSNSRSEMNVSTLELGDSALYLCASSLERGGLIDTQYFGPGTRLTVL.

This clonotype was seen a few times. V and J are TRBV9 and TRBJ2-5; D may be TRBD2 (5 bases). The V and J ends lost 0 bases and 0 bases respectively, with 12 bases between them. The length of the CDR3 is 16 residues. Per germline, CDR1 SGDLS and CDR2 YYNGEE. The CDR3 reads CASSVGSGGYQETQYF. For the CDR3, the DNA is TGTGCCAGCAGCGTAGGAAGCGGCGGGTACCAAGAGACCCAGTACTTC.

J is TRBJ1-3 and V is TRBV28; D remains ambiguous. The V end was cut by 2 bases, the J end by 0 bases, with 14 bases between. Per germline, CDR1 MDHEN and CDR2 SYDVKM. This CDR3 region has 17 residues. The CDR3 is CASSLALLSSSGNTIYF. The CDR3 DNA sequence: TGTGCCAGCAGTTTAGCCCTCCTTTCCAGCTCTGGAAACACCATATATTTT.

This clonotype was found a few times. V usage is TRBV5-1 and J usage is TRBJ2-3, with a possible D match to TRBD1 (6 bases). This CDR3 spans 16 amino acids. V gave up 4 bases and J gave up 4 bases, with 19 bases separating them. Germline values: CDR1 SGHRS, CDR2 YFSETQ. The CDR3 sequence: CASSRGRDTFSDTQYF. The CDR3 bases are TGCGCCAGCAGCCGAGGTCGGGACACTTTTTCAGATACGCAGTATTTT.

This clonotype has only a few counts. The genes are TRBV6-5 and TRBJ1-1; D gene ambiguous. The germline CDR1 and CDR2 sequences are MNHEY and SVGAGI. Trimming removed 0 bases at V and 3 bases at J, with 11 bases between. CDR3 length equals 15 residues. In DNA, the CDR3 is TGTGCCAGCAGTTACTCGCCGTCGGAGTACACTGAAGCTTTCTTT. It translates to CASSYSPSEYTEAFF.

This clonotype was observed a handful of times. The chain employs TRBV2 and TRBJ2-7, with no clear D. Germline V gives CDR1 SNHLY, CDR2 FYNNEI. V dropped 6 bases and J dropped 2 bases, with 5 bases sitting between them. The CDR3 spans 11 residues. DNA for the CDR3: TGTGCCAGCAGATGGGCCTACGAGCAGTACTTC. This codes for CASRWAYEQYF.

The CDR3 DNA follows: TGCAGTGCTAGAGGCCCGTACACAGATACGCAGTATTTT. Residues: CSARGPYTDTQYF. The V call is TRBV20-1, the J call TRBJ2-3; D is unclear. CDR1 is DFQATT and CDR2 is SNEGSKA in the germline V gene (reference sequence). The CDR3 length is 13 residues. V shed 1 base and J shed 2 bases, with 7 bases lying between them.

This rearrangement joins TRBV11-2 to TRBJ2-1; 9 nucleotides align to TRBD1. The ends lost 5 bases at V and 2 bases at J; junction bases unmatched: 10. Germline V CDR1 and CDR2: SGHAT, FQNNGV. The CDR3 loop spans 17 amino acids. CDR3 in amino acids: CASSPQIWDRAYNEQFF. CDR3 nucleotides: TGTGCCAGCAGCCCCCAGATTTGGGACAGGGCCTACAATGAGCAGTTCTTC.

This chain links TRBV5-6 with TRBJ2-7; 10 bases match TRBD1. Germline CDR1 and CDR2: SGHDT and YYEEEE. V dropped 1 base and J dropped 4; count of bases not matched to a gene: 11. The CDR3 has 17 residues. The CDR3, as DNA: TGTGCCAGCAGCTTGTTCGAGAAGGGGACAGGGGTGTACGAGCAGTACGTC. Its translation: CASSLFEKGTGVYEQYV.

Written as DNA, the CDR3 is TGTGCCAGCAGTTACATTTTACAGGGGGAACAGTATTTT. This gives the protein CASSYILQGEQYF. V is TRBV6-5 and J is TRBJ2-3; TRBD1 matches 8 bases. Germline CDR1 MNHEY, CDR2 SVGAGI. The CDR3 loop spans 13 amino acids. Trimming took 2 bases from V and 12 from J; bases not matched to a gene: 7.

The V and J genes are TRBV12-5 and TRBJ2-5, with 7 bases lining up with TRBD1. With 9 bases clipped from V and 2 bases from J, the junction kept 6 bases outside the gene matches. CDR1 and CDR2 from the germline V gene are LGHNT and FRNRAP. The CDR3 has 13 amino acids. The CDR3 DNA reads TGTGCTAGCCGATGGACAGGACAAGAGACCCAGTACTTC. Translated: CASRWTGQETQYF.

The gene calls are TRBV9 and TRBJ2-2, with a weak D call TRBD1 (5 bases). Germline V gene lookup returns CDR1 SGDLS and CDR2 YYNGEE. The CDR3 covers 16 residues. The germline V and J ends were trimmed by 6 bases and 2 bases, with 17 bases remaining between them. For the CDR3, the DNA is TGTGCCAGCATCCCGACAGTTCCACCAAACACCGGGGAGCTGTTTTTT. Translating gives CASIPTVPPNTGELFF.

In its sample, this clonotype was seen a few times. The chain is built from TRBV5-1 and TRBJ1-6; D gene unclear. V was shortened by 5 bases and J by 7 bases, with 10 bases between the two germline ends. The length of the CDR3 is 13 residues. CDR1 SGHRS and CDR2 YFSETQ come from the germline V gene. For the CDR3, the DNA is TGCGCCAGCAGTGAGACGGAAAATTCACCCCTCCACTTT. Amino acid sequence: CASSETENSPLHF.

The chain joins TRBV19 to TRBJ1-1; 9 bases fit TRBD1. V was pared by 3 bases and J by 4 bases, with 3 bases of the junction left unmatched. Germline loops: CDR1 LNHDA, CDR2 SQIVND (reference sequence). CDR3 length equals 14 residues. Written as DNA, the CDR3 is TGTGCCAGTAGTATGCTGACAGGGGGCACTGAAGCTTTCTTT. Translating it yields CASSMLTGGTEAFF.

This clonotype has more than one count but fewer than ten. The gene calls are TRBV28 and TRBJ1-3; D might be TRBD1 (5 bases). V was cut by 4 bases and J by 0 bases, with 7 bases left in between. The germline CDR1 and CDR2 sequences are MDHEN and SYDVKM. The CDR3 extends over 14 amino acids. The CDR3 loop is CASSWGYSGNTIYF. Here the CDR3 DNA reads TGTGCCAGCAGTTGGGGGTACTCTGGAAACACCATATATTTT. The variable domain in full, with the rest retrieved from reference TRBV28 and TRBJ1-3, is DVKVTQSSRYLVKRTGEKVFLECVQDMDHENMFWYRQDPGLGLRLIYFSYDVKMKEKGDIPEGYSVSREKKERFSLILESASTNQTSMYLCASSWGYSGNTIYFGEGSWLTVV.

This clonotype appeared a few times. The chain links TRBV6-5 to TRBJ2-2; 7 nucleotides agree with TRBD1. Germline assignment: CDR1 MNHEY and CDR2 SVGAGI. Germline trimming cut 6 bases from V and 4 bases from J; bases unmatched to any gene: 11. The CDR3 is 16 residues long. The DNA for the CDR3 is TGTGCCAGCAGGACCCTGAGACAGGGCATCACCGGGGAGCTGTTTTTT. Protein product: CASRTLRQGITGELFF.